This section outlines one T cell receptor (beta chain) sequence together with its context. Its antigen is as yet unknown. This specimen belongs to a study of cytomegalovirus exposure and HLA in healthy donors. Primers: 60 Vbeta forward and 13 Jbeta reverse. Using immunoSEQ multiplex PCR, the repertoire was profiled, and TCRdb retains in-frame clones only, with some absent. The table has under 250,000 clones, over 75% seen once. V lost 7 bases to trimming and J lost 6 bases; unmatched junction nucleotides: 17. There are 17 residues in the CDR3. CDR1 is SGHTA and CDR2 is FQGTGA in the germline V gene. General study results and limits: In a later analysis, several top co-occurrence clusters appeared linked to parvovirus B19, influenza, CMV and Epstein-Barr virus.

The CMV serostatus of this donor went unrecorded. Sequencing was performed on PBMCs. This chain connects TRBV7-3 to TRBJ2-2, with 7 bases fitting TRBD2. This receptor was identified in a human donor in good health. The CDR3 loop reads CASNSQMGRARAGELFF. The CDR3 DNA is TGTGCCAGCAACTCACAGATGGGGAGGGCCCGAGCCGGGGAGCTGTTTTTT.